This TCR beta chain comes out of a study of blood T cell repertoires in COVID-19. The CDR3 consists of 13 residues. CDR1 and CDR2 from the germline V gene are MNHEY and SMNVEV (reference sequence). V gave up 3 bases and J gave up 6 bases, with 11 bases separating them. Authors' methods: Reference gene primers were amplified, and this amplification served to estimate nucleated cell counts. Libraries were prepared by immunoSEQ multiplex PCR; TCRdb keeps only in-frame clonotypes and omits some of them. V and J calls plus clone size are reproduced from that table; the DNA served to infer D and trimming. This sample carries about 410,000 clones, roughly nine tenths of them seen once, and the ten largest clones take about 1.7%. Participants spanned ages roughly 18 to 95 years and resided in roughly 22 US areas. Participants' reported clinical history set cohort assignment. Recovered status applied to Cohort 3 donors who had two consecutive negative PCRs. It also applied to those with clearance or with symptom resolution.

This clone was seen just once. The rearrangement links TRBV27 to TRBJ1-2, with D hard to call. The sequenced sample consisted of PBMCs or T cells enriched from blood (not recorded which). The origin of this receptor is a woman aged 30 to 39 who had recovered from COVID-19. The CDR3 spells CASSLRIDDGYTF. CDR3 coding DNA: TGTGCCAGCAGTTTGAGGATTGATGATGGCTACACCTTC.